The source of this T cell receptor (beta chain) is a study of cytomegalovirus exposure and HLA in healthy donors. Assay used: immunoSEQ multiplex PCR; TCRdb lists only in-frame clones, some missing. The table lists about 130,000 clones, around 93% of them singletons. Per germline, CDR1 PRHDT and CDR2 FYEKMQ (reference sequence). The CDR3 sequence is 14 residues long. The ends were cut back, 4 bases at V and 5 bases at J, with 13 bases in the middle. This receptor was identified in a man younger than 35 in good health and CMV-seropositive. This chain uses TRBV13 with TRBJ2-3; D is unresolved. Sequences were obtained from PBMCs. The CDR3 here is CASSSRLDIDTQYF. In DNA form, the CDR3 reads TGTGCCAGCAGCTCCCGACTTGATATAGATACGCAGTATTTT.